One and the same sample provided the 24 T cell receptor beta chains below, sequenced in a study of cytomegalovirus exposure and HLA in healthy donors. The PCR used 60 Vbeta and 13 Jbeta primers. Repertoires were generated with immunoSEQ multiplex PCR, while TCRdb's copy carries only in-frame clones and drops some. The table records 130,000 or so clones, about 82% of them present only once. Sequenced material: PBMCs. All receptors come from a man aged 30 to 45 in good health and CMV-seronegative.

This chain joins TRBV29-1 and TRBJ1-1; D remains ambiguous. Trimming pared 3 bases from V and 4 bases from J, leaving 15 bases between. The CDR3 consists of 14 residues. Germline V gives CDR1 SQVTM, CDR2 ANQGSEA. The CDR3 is CSVEPAGEGTEAFF. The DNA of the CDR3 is TGCAGCGTTGAGCCTGCTGGGGAGGGCACTGAAGCTTTCTTT.

This chain's CDR3 is CAILRDAGYEQYF. CDR3 coding DNA: TGTGCCATCCTGCGTGATGCGGGCTACGAGCAGTACTTC. This sequence joins TRBV10-3 and TRBJ2-7, with a possible D match to TRBD2 (5 bases). The V gene's germline CDR1 is ENHRY and CDR2 SYGVKD. Trimming left V 8 bases short and J 3 bases short, with 14 bases between. The CDR3 sequence is 13 residues long.

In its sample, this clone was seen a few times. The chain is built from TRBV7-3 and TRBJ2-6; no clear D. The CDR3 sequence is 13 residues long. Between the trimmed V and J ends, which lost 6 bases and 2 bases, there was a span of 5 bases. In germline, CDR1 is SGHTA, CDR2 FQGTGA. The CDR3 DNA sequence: TGTGCCAGCAGGTCCACTGGGGCCAACGTCCTGACTTTC. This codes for CASRSTGANVLTF.

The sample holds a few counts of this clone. CDR3 residues: CASSFPSGGAEQFF. CDR3 in DNA: TGTGCCAGCAGCTTTCCTAGCGGAGGAGCTGAGCAGTTCTTC. The chain joins TRBV5-4 to TRBJ2-1, with TRBD2 matching 7 bases. This CDR3 region has 14 residues. Trimming cost V 2 bases and J 9 bases; bases outside gene matches: 8. Germline lookup yields CDR1 SGHNT and CDR2 YYREEE (reference sequence).

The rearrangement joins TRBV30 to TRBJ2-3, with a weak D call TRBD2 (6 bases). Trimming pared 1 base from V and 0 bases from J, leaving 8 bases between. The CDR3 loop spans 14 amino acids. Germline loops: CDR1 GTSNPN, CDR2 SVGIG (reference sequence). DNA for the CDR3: TGTGCCTGGAGTGCTAGCGAGAGCACAGATACGCAGTATTTT. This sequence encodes CAWSASESTDTQYF.

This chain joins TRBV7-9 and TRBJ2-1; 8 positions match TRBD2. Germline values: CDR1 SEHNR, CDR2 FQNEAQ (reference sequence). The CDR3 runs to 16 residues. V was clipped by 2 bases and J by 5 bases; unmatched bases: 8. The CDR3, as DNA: TGTGCCAGCAGCTTACTCCCGGGGGGGCCTAACAATGAGCAGTTCTTC. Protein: CASSLLPGGPNNEQFF.

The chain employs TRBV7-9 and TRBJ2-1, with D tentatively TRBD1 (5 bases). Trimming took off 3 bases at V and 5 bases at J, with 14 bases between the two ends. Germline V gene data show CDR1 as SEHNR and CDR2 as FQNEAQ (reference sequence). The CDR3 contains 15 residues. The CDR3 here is CASSFEQGVDNEQFF. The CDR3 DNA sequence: TGTGCCAGCAGCTTTGAACAAGGGGTGGACAATGAGCAGTTCTTC.

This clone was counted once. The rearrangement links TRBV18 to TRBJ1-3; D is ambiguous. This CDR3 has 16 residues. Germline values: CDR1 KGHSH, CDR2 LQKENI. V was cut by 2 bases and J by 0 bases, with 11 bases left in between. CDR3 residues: CASSPEVFSSGNTIYF. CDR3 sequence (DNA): TGTGCCAGCTCACCAGAGGTTTTTAGCTCTGGAAACACCATATATTTT.

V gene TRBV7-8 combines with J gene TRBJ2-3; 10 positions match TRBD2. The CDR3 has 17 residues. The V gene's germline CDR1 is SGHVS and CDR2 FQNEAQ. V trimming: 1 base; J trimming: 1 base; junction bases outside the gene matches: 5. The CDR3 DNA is TGTGCCAGCAGCTTAGGCGGGCTAGCGGGGGGCACAGATACGCAGTATTTT. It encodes CASSLGGLAGGTDTQYF.

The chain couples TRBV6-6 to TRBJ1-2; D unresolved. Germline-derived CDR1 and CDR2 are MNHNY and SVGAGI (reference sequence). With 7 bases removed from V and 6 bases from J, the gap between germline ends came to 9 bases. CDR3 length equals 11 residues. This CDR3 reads CASTEGDGYTF. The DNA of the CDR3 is TGTGCCAGCACTGAGGGTGATGGCTACACCTTC.

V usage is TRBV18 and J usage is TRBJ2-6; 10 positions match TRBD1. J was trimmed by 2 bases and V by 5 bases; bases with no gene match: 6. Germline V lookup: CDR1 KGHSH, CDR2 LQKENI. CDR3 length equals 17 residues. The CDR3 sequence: CASSSGQGSTGANVLTF. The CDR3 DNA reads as TGTGCCAGCTCATCGGGACAGGGGAGTACTGGGGCCAACGTCCTGACTTTC.

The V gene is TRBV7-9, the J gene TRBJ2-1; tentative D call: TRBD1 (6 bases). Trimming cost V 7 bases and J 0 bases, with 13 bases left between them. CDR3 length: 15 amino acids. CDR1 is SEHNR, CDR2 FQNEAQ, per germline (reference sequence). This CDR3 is CASILTGSSYNEQFF. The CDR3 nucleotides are TGTGCCAGCATCCTTACAGGGAGCTCCTACAATGAGCAGTTCTTC.

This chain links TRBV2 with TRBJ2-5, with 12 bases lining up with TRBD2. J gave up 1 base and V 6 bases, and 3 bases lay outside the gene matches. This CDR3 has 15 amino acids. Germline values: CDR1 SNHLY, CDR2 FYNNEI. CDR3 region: CASRKTSGGQETQYF. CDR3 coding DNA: TGTGCCAGCAGGAAGACTAGCGGGGGCCAAGAGACCCAGTACTTC.

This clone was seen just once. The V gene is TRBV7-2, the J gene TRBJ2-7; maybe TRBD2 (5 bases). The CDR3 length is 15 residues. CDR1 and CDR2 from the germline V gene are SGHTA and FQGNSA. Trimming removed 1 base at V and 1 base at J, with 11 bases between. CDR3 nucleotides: TGTGCCAGCAGCTTAGAGGGCGGGCCTTCCTACGAGCAGTACTTC. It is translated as CASSLEGGPSYEQYF.

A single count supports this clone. The CDR3 DNA sequence: TGCGCCAGCAGCTGGAGTACCGGGGAGCTGTTTTTT. It encodes CASSWSTGELFF. This chain joins TRBV5-1 and TRBJ2-2, with D unresolved. V was trimmed by 3 bases and J by 5 bases, leaving 5 bases between them. Germline lookup yields CDR1 SGHRS and CDR2 YFSETQ. The CDR3 runs to 12 residues.

CDR3: CASSPEGGGRGYEQYF. In DNA, the CDR3 is TGTGCCAGCAGCCCAGAGGGGGGAGGGCGCGGCTACGAGCAGTACTTC. The gene calls are TRBV7-9 and TRBJ2-7, with TRBD2 as a possible D gene (7 bases). V was cut by 5 bases and J by 3 bases, with 20 bases left in between. The CDR3 contains 16 residues. Germline-derived CDR1 and CDR2 are SEHNR and FQNEAQ (reference sequence).

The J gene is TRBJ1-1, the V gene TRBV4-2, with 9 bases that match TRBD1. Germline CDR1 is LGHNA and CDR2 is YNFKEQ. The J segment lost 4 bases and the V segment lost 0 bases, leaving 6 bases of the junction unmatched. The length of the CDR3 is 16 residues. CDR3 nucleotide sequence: TGTGCCAGCAGCCAAGAACACAGGGGGCGGAGCACTGAAGCTTTCTTT. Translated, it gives CASSQEHRGRSTEAFF.

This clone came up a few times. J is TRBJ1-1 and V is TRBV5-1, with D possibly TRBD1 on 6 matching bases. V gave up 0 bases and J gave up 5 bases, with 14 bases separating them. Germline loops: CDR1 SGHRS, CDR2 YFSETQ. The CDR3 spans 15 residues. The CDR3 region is CASSLAPGGGTEAFF. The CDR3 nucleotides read TGCGCCAGCAGCTTGGCCCCTGGGGGCGGAACTGAAGCTTTCTTT.

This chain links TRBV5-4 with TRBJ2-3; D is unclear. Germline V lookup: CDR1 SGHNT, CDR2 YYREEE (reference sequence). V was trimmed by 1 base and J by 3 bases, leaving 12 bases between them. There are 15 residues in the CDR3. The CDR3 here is CASSLTPHGTDTQYF. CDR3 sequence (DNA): TGTGCCAGCAGCTTGACCCCCCACGGTACAGATACGCAGTATTTT. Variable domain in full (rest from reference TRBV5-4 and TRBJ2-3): ETGVTQSPTHLIKTRGQQVTLRCSSQSGHNTVSWYQQALGQGPQFIFQYYREEENGRGNFPPRFSGLQFPNYSSELNVNALELDDSALYLCASSLTPHGTDTQYFGPGTRLTVL.

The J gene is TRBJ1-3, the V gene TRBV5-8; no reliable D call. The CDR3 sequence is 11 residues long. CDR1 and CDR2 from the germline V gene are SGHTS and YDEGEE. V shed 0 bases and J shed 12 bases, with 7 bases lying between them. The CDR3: CASSLVSGIYF. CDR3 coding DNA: TGTGCCAGCAGCTTGGTATCAGGCATATATTTT. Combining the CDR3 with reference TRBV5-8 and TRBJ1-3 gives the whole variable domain EAGVTQSPTHLIKTRGQQATLRCSPISGHTSVYWYQQALGLGLQFLLWYDEGEERNRGNFPPRFSGRQFPNYSSELNVNALELEDSALYLCASSLVSGIYFGEGSWLTVV.

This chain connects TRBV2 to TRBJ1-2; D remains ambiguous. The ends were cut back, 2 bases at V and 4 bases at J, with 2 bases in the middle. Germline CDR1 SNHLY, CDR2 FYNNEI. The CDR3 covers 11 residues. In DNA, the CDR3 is TGTGCCAGCAGTGAACGCTATGGCTACACCTTC. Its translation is CASSERYGYTF.

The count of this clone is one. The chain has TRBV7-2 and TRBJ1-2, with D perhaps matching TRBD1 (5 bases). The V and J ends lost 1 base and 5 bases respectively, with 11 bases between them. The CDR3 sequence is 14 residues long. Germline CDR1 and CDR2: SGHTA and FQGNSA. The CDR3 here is CASSLGRGGYGYTF. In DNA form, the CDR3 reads TGTGCCAGCAGCTTAGGGAGGGGAGGATATGGCTACACCTTC.

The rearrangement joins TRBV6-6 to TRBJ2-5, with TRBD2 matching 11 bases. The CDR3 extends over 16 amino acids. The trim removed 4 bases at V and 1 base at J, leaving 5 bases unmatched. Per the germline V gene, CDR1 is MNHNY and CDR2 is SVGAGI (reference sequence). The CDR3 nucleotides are TGTGCCAGCAGTTCCGGGACTAGCGGAACCCAAGAGACCCAGTACTTC. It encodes CASSSGTSGTQETQYF.

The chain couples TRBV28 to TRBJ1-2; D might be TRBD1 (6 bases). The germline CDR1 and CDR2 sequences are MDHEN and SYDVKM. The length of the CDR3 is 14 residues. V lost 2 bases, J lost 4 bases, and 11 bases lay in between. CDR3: CASSLRQAVYGYTF. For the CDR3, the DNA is TGTGCCAGCAGTTTAAGACAGGCCGTCTATGGCTACACCTTC.